What follows are 25 T cell receptor beta chains derived from one specimen sequenced in a study of OX40 agonist ivuxolimab in advanced cancers. Method: immunoSEQ multiplex PCR; TCRdb's copy keeps in-frame clones and lacks some. The sample holds some 100,000 clones, 70% to 90% seen once. This specimen was CD4+ or CD8+ T cells sorted from blood, taken in a trial of the OX40 agonist ivuxolimab. The source of these receptors is an adult with an advanced solid tumor such as melanoma, head and neck, liver or kidney cancer.

This chain links TRBV6-1 with TRBJ1-5; D gene uncertain. The germline V and J ends were trimmed by 2 bases and 6 bases, with 5 bases remaining between them. The CDR3 loop spans 12 amino acids. The germline CDR1 and CDR2 sequences are MNHNS and SASEGT. The DNA of the CDR3 is TGTGCCAGCAGTGAATTAGGTCAGCCCCAGCATTTT. It is translated as CASSELGQPQHF.

This clone was observed once. J is TRBJ1-4 and V is TRBV7-2; 8 bases agree with TRBD1. The V and J ends lost 6 bases and 7 bases, in that order; junction bases with no gene match: 7. Germline V gene lookup returns CDR1 SGHTA and CDR2 FQGNSA. The CDR3 runs to 14 residues. The CDR3 sequence is CASSPGTGREKLFF. As DNA, the CDR3 is TGTGCCAGCAGTCCTGGGACAGGTCGTGAAAAACTGTTTTTT.

In its sample, this clone ranks as medium-sized. The rearrangement uses TRBV11-3 and TRBJ2-3; 8 positions agree with TRBD2. The germline CDR1 and CDR2 sequences are SGHNT and YENEEA. J was trimmed by 6 bases and V by 5 bases; bases with no gene match: 7. CDR3 length: 14 residues. The CDR3 nucleotides are TGTGCCAGCAGCCCCGGGGGGGCGGTGGATACGCAGTATTTT. It codes for CASSPGGAVDTQYF.

The chain recombines TRBV11-2 with TRBJ1-6; no clear D gene. This CDR3 is 15 amino acids long. V dropped 5 bases and J dropped 9 bases, with 17 bases sitting between them. CDR1 SGHAT and CDR2 FQNNGV come from the germline V gene. In DNA, the CDR3 is TGTGCCAGCAGCCCCTTTAATAAGTTTCGTTCACCCCTCCACTTT. Residues: CASSPFNKFRSPLHF.

As concerns this clone: The same CDR3 also results from other DNA sequences found in this sample. The chain combines TRBV6-1 with TRBJ1-5; D is unclear. The germline V gene encodes CDR1 MNHNS and CDR2 SASEGT. The CDR3 is 13 amino acids. The V end was cut by 3 bases, the J end by 3 bases, with 6 bases between. The chain's CDR3 is CASSDRSNQPQHF. The CDR3 nucleotides are TGTGCCAGCAGTGACAGGTCCAATCAGCCCCAGCATTTT.

V usage is TRBV5-1 and J usage is TRBJ1-3; D remains ambiguous. CDR3 size: 14 residues. Germline assignment: CDR1 SGHRS and CDR2 YFSETQ. V dropped 2 bases and J dropped 0 bases, with 6 bases sitting between them. The CDR3 DNA is TGCGCCAGCAGCTTCGGTAACTCTGGAAACACCATATATTTT. This gives the protein CASSFGNSGNTIYF.

This clone was counted only a few times. Other DNA variants within this sample encode the same CDR3. The V call is TRBV5-1, the J call TRBJ2-5; D is undetermined. The CDR3 has 12 amino acids. V lost 0 bases and J 1 base, leaving 1 base between the germline ends. Germline V gene data show CDR1 as SGHRS and CDR2 as YFSETQ. Written as DNA, the CDR3 is TGCGCCAGCAGCTTGGGCCAAGAGACCCAGTACTTC. Residues: CASSLGQETQYF.

Concerning this clone: Other nucleotide sequences in the sample specify the same CDR3. The chain recombines TRBV18 with TRBJ2-5; no clear D. CDR1 and CDR2 from the germline V gene are KGHSH and LQKENI. This CDR3 has 13 amino acids. V lost 1 base and J 2 bases, leaving 5 bases between the germline ends. CDR3 DNA sequence: TGTGCCAGCTCACCACAGGGACAAGAGACCCAGTACTTC. As protein: CASSPQGQETQYF.

CDR3 sequence: CASSLAVGSGANVLTF. The DNA for the CDR3 is TGTGCCAGCAGTTTGGCGGTAGGGTCTGGGGCCAACGTCCTGACTTTC. The V and J genes are TRBV28 and TRBJ2-6; D unresolved. V lost 3 bases and J 1 base, leaving 10 bases between the germline ends. CDR1 and CDR2 (germline): MDHEN, SYDVKM. The CDR3 covers 16 residues.

This sequence joins TRBV25-1 and TRBJ2-7; no clear D. The CDR3 runs to 14 residues. V lost 4 bases and J lost 7, with 17 bases in between. Germline-derived CDR1 and CDR2 are MGHDK and SYGVNS. The CDR3 DNA follows: TGTGCCAGCAGTGCACTAATCGACCGCTGGGAGCAGTACTTC. It is translated as CASSALIDRWEQYF.

By proportion, this clone is medium-sized (0.01 to 0.1%). This chain uses TRBV19 with TRBJ2-5; 12 bases match TRBD2. V gave up 7 bases and J gave up 2 bases; unmatched junction bases: 5. The CDR3 runs to 15 residues. Germline V lookup: CDR1 LNHDA, CDR2 SQIVND (reference sequence). For the CDR3, the DNA is TGTGCCAGTATATCCGGGACTAGCGGGCAAGAGACCCAGTACTTC. Its translation: CASISGTSGQETQYF. Using reference TRBV19 and TRBJ2-5 for the parts outside the CDR3, the full variable domain is DGGITQSPKYLFRKEGQNVTLSCEQNLNHDAMYWYRQDPGQGLRLIYYSQIVNDFQKGDIAEGYSVSREKKESFPLTVTSAQKNPTAFYLCASISGTSGQETQYFGPGTRLLVL.

The V gene is TRBV4-3, the J gene TRBJ2-3; D unresolved. This CDR3 spans 15 amino acids. In germline, CDR1 is LGHNA, CDR2 YSLEER. Trimming shortened V by 0 bases and J by 0 bases, and 7 bases separated the two germline ends. CDR3 coding DNA: TGCGCCAGCAGCCAAGAAGGAGCGAGCACAGATACGCAGTATTTT. It translates to CASSQEGASTDTQYF.

This clone was seen just once. The V call is TRBV28, the J call TRBJ2-7, with D tentatively TRBD1 or TRBD2 (5 bases each). CDR1 is MDHEN and CDR2 is SYDVKM in the germline V gene. Trimming cost V 1 base and J 6 bases, with 13 bases left between them. This CDR3 contains 14 residues. CDR3 amino acids: CASSLSGTLGEQYF. CDR3 coding DNA: TGTGCCAGCAGTTTATCGGGGACCCTCGGCGAGCAGTACTTC.

This chain connects TRBV11-3 to TRBJ2-1; perhaps TRBD1 as D (6 bases). V dropped 2 bases and J dropped 1 base, with 12 bases sitting between them. This CDR3 region has 16 residues. From germline, CDR1 is SGHNT and CDR2 YENEEA. The CDR3 here is CASSLLTGPSYNEQFF. CDR3 sequence (DNA): TGTGCCAGCAGCTTATTGACAGGACCATCCTACAATGAGCAGTTCTTC.

The rearrangement uses TRBV28 and TRBJ1-1; D not resolved. Trimming took 2 bases from V and 0 from J, leaving 10 bases between them. Germline values: CDR1 MDHEN, CDR2 SYDVKM. The CDR3 runs to 15 residues. In DNA, the CDR3 is TGTGCCAGCAGTTTACCGCATACCCTGAACACTGAAGCTTTCTTT. Its protein is CASSLPHTLNTEAFF.

The V call is TRBV7-2, the J call TRBJ1-4; weak D call: TRBD1 (6 bases). The CDR3 consists of 13 residues. The V end lost 6 bases, the J end lost 8 bases, and 13 bases lay between the germline ends. Germline lookup yields CDR1 SGHTA and CDR2 FQGNSA. The chain's CDR3 is CASRTPGVEKLFF. Here the CDR3 DNA reads TGTGCCAGCAGGACTCCAGGGGTCGAAAAACTGTTTTTT.

The J gene is TRBJ2-7, the V gene TRBV7-9; 9 nucleotides line up with TRBD2. Germline V CDR1 and CDR2: SEHNR, FQNEAQ (reference sequence). This CDR3 is 14 amino acids long. Unmatched junction bases numbered 6, after V lost 5 bases and J lost 4 bases. CDR3 in amino acids: CASSPSGGWYEQYF. The CDR3 nucleotides are TGTGCCAGCAGCCCAAGCGGGGGGTGGTACGAGCAGTACTTC.

The chain employs TRBV7-3 and TRBJ2-1; 12 positions match TRBD1. Germline-derived CDR1 and CDR2 are SGHTA and FQGTGA. Losses at the gene ends were 9 bases for V and 13 bases for J; bases not matched to a gene: 13. CDR3 length: 14 amino acids. The CDR3 loop reads CASTPGTGGQIQFF. The CDR3 DNA follows: TGTGCCAGTACCCCGGGGACAGGGGGCCAGATCCAGTTCTTC.

V and J are TRBV28 and TRBJ2-5, with 11 bases identical to TRBD2. Germline-derived CDR1 and CDR2 are MDHEN and SYDVKM. Trimming at V came to 4 bases and at J to 4 bases, leaving 8 bases not matched to a gene. This CDR3 has 16 residues. The CDR3 DNA reads as TGTGCCAGCAGTTCCTACGGACTAGCGGGCCCAGAGACCCAGTACTTC. Its protein product is CASSSYGLAGPETQYF.

V gene TRBV7-2 combines with J gene TRBJ2-7; no clear D. V lost 1 base and J 7 bases, leaving 11 bases between the germline ends. Per the germline V gene, CDR1 is SGHTA and CDR2 is FQGNSA. The CDR3 sequence is 13 residues long. As DNA, the CDR3 is TGTGCCAGCAGCTTAGGGTACGAATATGAGCAGTACTTC. This gives the protein CASSLGYEYEQYF. The full variable domain, its missing parts supplied by reference TRBV7-2 and TRBJ2-7, is GAGVSQSPSNKVTEKGKDVELRCDPISGHTALYWYRQSLGQGLEFLIYFQGNSAPDKSGLPSDRFSAERTGGSVSTLTIQRTQQEDSAVYLCASSLGYEYEQYFGPGTRLTVT.

The genes are TRBV4-3 and TRBJ2-7, with D possibly being TRBD1 (6 bases). This CDR3 spans 16 amino acids. Trimming stripped 0 bases from V and 2 bases from J, with 14 bases between. Germline CDR1 LGHNA, CDR2 YSLEER. The CDR3 loop reads CASSQDLRQVPYEQYF. DNA for the CDR3: TGCGCCAGCAGCCAAGATCTAAGACAGGTACCCTACGAGCAGTACTTC.

The J gene is TRBJ1-1, the V gene TRBV5-5, with a tentative D call TRBD1 (5 bases). There are 16 residues in the CDR3. The V and J ends lost 0 bases and 3 bases respectively, with 15 bases between them. Germline CDR1 is SGHKS and CDR2 is YYEKEE (reference sequence). This CDR3 is CASSLGYRPRDTEAFF. In DNA form, the CDR3 reads TGTGCCAGCAGCTTGGGGTACAGGCCTAGAGACACTGAAGCTTTCTTT.

This clone was detected only once. This rearrangement joins TRBV5-1 to TRBJ2-7, with 7 bases matching TRBD1. Germline V gives CDR1 SGHRS, CDR2 YFSETQ. Trimming cost V 4 bases and J 2 bases; bases outside gene matches: 9. The CDR3 runs 15 residues. In DNA, the CDR3 is TGCGCCAGCAGCCCTTCGGGGACAGAAGCCTACGAGCAGTACTTC. Translation gives CASSPSGTEAYEQYF.

The chain joins TRBV19 to TRBJ1-1; weak D call: TRBD1 (6 bases). Germline values: CDR1 LNHDA, CDR2 SQIVND (reference sequence). Trimming took off 7 bases at V and 0 bases at J, with 12 bases between the two ends. The CDR3 sequence is 14 residues long. CDR3 sequence reads: CASNRAPMNTEAFF. The CDR3 coding sequence is TGTGCCAGTAACAGGGCGCCGATGAACACTGAAGCTTTCTTT. Looking up the rest from reference TRBV19 and TRBJ1-1 gives the full variable domain: DGGITQSPKYLFRKEGQNVTLSCEQNLNHDAMYWYRQDPGQGLRLIYYSQIVNDFQKGDIAEGYSVSREKKESFPLTVTSAQKNPTAFYLCASNRAPMNTEAFFGQGTRLTVV.

This clone was recorded a few times. The rearrangement links TRBV5-6 to TRBJ1-1; D is possibly TRBD1 (5 bases). The germline V gene encodes CDR1 SGHDT and CDR2 YYEEEE. This CDR3 is built from 16 residues. Trimming stripped 0 bases from V and 0 bases from J, with 12 bases between. The CDR3 region is CASSLGGGGVNTEAFF. CDR3 sequence (DNA): TGTGCCAGCAGCTTGGGCGGCGGGGGAGTGAACACTGAAGCTTTCTTT. Based on the CDR3 plus reference TRBV5-6 and TRBJ1-1, the full variable domain is DAGVTQSPTHLIKTRGQQVTLRCSPKSGHDTVSWYQQALGQGPQFIFQYYEEEERQRGNFPDRFSGHQFPNYSSELNVNALLLGDSALYLCASSLGGGGVNTEAFFGQGTRLTVV.